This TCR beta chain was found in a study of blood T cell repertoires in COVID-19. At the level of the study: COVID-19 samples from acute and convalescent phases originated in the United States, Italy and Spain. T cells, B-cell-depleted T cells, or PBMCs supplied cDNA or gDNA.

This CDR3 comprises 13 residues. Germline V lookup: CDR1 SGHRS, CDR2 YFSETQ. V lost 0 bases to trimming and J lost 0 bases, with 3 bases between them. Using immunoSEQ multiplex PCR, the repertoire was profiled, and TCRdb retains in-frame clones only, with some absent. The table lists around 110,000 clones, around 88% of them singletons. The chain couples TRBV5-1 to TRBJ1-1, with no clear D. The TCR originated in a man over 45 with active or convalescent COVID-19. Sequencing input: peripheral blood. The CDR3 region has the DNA TGCGCCAGCAGCTTGGACATGAACACTGAAGCTTTCTTT. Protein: CASSLDMNTEAFF.